The 17 T cell receptor beta chains below come from one sample, sequenced in a study of regulatory T cells in long-lasting Graves disease. Construction of the TCR beta libraries employed iRepertoire HTBI primers in conjunction with Arm-PCR of CDR3 regions. MiXCR was run by TCRdb on the multiplex PCR reads, yielding one entry per CDR3 protein. The table records 350,000 to 550,000 distinct CDR3 sequences, 15% of them present only once. Time point indicated: newly diagnosed GD, antithyroid drugs for less than 3 months. PBMC-derived RNA was used for the TCR library. A further study also used this sample, focusing on T cells in Graves' hyperthyroidism and ophthalmopathy.

The input for sequencing was peripheral blood mononuclear cells (PBMCs), taken at new diagnosis, from a patient treated with antithyroid drugs. Receptor source: a woman younger than 45 with Graves disease.

In its sample, this clonotype was seen a few times. The chain recombines TRBV10-3 with TRBJ2-1, with unresolved D. Per germline, CDR1 ENHRY and CDR2 SYGVKD. The CDR3 totals 17 residues. The ends were cut back, 2 bases at V and 7 bases at J, with 21 bases in the middle. The CDR3 protein is CAISEREHSPDQNEQFF. CDR3 coding DNA: TGTGCCATCAGTGAGCGAGAACATTCCCCGGACCAGAATGAGCAGTTCTTC.

This clonotype was seen many times. The chain recombines TRBV2 with TRBJ1-2, with 12 bases that match TRBD1. Per germline, CDR1 SNHLY and CDR2 FYNNEI. The CDR3 consists of 14 residues. V lost 8 bases to trimming and J lost 4 bases; unmatched junction nucleotides: 5. In DNA, the CDR3 is TGTGCCAGCGGGACAGGGGGCATCTTCTATGGCTACACCTTC. It codes for CASGTGGIFYGYTF.

Here the CDR3 DNA reads TGTGCCAGTAGTATCCTAGCGGGAGGGAGCACAGATACGCAGTATTTT. As protein: CASSILAGGSTDTQYF. V and J are TRBV2 and TRBJ2-3, with 12 bases identical to TRBD2. CDR3 length equals 16 residues. Germline CDR1 and CDR2: SNHLY and FYNNEI. Trimming removed 9 bases from V and 0 bases from J; junction bases left unmatched: 7.

This clonotype has a count of ten or more. V usage is TRBV18 and J usage is TRBJ2-7; D gene ambiguous. Trimming stripped 4 bases from V and 2 bases from J, with 12 bases between. Germline lookup yields CDR1 KGHSH and CDR2 LQKENI. The CDR3 runs to 14 residues. The DNA for the CDR3 is TGTGCCAGCTCACTAAAACCAGTAACCTACGAGCAGTACTTC. Its translation is CASSLKPVTYEQYF.

This clonotype was seen at least ten times. This chain links TRBV18 with TRBJ1-4; D unclear. V was trimmed by 4 bases and J by 6 bases, leaving 6 bases between them. This CDR3 has 12 amino acids. Germline CDR1 is KGHSH and CDR2 is LQKENI. The CDR3: CASSQLDEKLFF. CDR3 bases: TGTGCCAGCTCACAACTGGATGAAAAACTGTTTTTT.

This chain connects TRBV9 to TRBJ2-3; no definite D call. Germline CDR1 reads SGDLS; CDR2 reads YYNGEE. The CDR3 runs to 12 residues. Trimming removed 3 bases from V and 5 bases from J, with 7 bases in between. The CDR3 sequence is CASSADLDTQYF. In nucleotides, the CDR3 is TGTGCCAGCAGCGCGGATCTAGATACGCAGTATTTT. The full variable domain, with the rest looked up from reference TRBV9 and TRBJ2-3, is DSGVTQTPKHLITATGQRVTLRCSPRSGDLSVYWYQQSLDQGLQFLIQYYNGEERAKGNILERFSAQQFPDLHSELNLSSLELGDSALYFCASSADLDTQYFGPGTRLTVL.

This clonotype appeared many times. The genes are TRBV7-3 and TRBJ2-1; 13 bases match TRBD2. This CDR3 contains 15 residues. The germline CDR1 and CDR2 sequences are SGHTA and FQGTGA. Trimming took 4 bases from V and 8 from J; bases not matched to a gene: 5. CDR3 protein: CASSSGTSGTDEQFF. In DNA, the CDR3 is TGTGCCAGCAGCTCCGGGACTAGCGGGACGGATGAGCAGTTCTTC.

This clonotype was recorded at least ten times. The CDR3 spells CASSLKRGNYEQYF. CDR3 coding DNA: TGTGCCAGCAGTTTAAAGCGGGGGAACTACGAGCAGTACTTC. The chain combines TRBV12-3 or TRBV12-4 with TRBJ2-7; the match to TRBD2 covers 8 bases. CDR3 length: 14 amino acids. V trimming: 2 bases; J trimming: 3 bases; junction bases outside the gene matches: 3.

J is TRBJ2-7 and V is TRBV5-4; D remains unclear. The CDR3 spans 13 residues. Trimming cost V 2 bases and J 3 bases, with 9 bases left between them. CDR1 is SGHNT and CDR2 is YYREEE in the germline V gene (reference sequence). The CDR3 region is CASSFEWGYEQYF. The CDR3 DNA is TGTGCCAGCAGCTTCGAGTGGGGCTACGAGCAGTACTTC.

There are many counts of this clonotype. The V gene is TRBV30, the J gene TRBJ1-1, with D perhaps matching TRBD1 (5 bases). Germline values: CDR1 GTSNPN, CDR2 SVGIG (reference sequence). V lost 4 bases to trimming and J lost 5 bases, with 20 bases between them. The length of the CDR3 is 15 residues. In DNA, the CDR3 is TGTGCCTGGAATGTACAGACTGCGGGGGGGACTGAAGCTTTCTTT. Amino acids: CAWNVQTAGGTEAFF. Supplemented by reference TRBV30 and TRBJ1-1, the full variable domain reads SQTIHQWPATLVQPVGSPLSLECTVEGTSNPNLYWYRQAAGRGLQLLFYSVGIGQISSEVPQNLSASRPQDRQFILSSKKLLLSDSGFYLCAWNVQTAGGTEAFFGQGTRLTVV.

The chain employs TRBV6-1 and TRBJ1-2; maybe TRBD1 (5 bases). Trimming pared 6 bases from V and 4 bases from J, leaving 12 bases between. Germline V lookup: CDR1 MNHNS, CDR2 SASEGT. CDR3 size: 13 residues. This chain's CDR3 is CASRRDLLYGYTF. CDR3 in DNA: TGTGCCAGCAGGAGGGACCTCCTCTATGGCTACACCTTC.

This clonotype has a handful of counts. V and J are TRBV24-1 and TRBJ2-3; possible D gene TRBD2, 6 bases. Deletions cut 5 bases from V and 0 bases from J, with 11 bases between. This CDR3 spans 15 amino acids. Germline loops: CDR1 KGHDR, CDR2 SFDVKD. CDR3 region: CATSGLATSTDTQYF. The CDR3 DNA reads as TGTGCCACCAGTGGCCTAGCGACTAGCACAGATACGCAGTATTTT.

Ten or more counts support this clonotype. This chain links TRBV29-1 with TRBJ1-5; no reliable D call. This CDR3 comprises 13 residues. V shed 7 bases and J shed 1 base, with 11 bases lying between them. Germline values: CDR1 SQVTM, CDR2 ANQGSEA. This CDR3 is CSAAAGSNQPQHF. The DNA for the CDR3 is TGCAGCGCCGCCGCCGGGAGCAATCAGCCCCAGCATTTT.

Only a few counts were recorded for this clonotype. The rearrangement joins TRBV6-1 to TRBJ1-1; D might be TRBD1 (6 bases). Germline loops: CDR1 MNHNS, CDR2 SASEGT. V was clipped by 3 bases and J by 4 bases, with 12 bases between them. The CDR3 spans 14 residues. CDR3 loop: CASSETGGFTEAFF. The CDR3 DNA is TGTGCCAGCAGTGAGACGGGGGGCTTCACTGAAGCTTTCTTT.

In DNA, the CDR3 is TGCGCCAGCAGCTTAAACAGGGGAGCCTACGAGCAGTACTTC. Its protein is CASSLNRGAYEQYF. The rearrangement links TRBV5-1 to TRBJ2-7; 7 bases match TRBD1. Per germline, CDR1 SGHRS and CDR2 YFSETQ. CDR3 length equals 14 residues. V lost 2 bases and J lost 2; bases outside the gene matches: 4. Full variable domain (outside the CDR3, taken from reference TRBV5-1 and TRBJ2-7): KAGVTQTPRYLIKTRGQQVTLSCSPISGHRSVSWYQQTPGQGLQFLFEYFSETQRNKGNFPGRFSGRQFSNSRSEMNVSTLELGDSALYLCASSLNRGAYEQYFGPGTRLTVT.

This clonotype was seen at least ten times. The CDR3 here is CASRGDYNEQFF. DNA for the CDR3: TGCGCCAGCAGGGGGGACTACAATGAGCAGTTCTTC. The chain employs TRBV10-2 and TRBJ2-1; D is tentatively TRBD1 or TRBD2 (5 bases each). Germline assignment: CDR1 WSHSY and CDR2 SAAADI. This CDR3 has 12 residues. Trimming shortened V by 6 bases and J by 3 bases, and 6 bases separated the two germline ends.

This clonotype was detected ten times or more. The V and J genes are TRBV2 and TRBJ2-7; no clear D. Trimming stripped 6 bases from V and 3 bases from J, with 12 bases between. The CDR3 runs to 13 residues. From germline, CDR1 is SNHLY and CDR2 FYNNEI. Written as DNA, the CDR3 is TGTGCCAGCAGGAACTGGACCATCTACGAGCAGTACTTC. Translated, it gives CASRNWTIYEQYF.